A selection of T cell receptor beta chains follows, all from one sample in a study of T-cell memory formation after mild COVID-19. TCRdb passed the 5' RACE reads through MiXCR, listing each CDR3 protein once. The data contain 120,000 or so distinct CDR3 sequences, around a sixth of them singletons. Sample: PBMCs or a T cell subset sorted from them (not recorded which). The receptors were gathered from an adult woman who had mild COVID-19 (a few samples of this study predate the infection). Cell type and time point are not known. The CDR3 runs from the conserved cysteine through the conserved F or W. The D gene is left open where the match is weak. Clone size is given for some rows only: seen once, a few or many times, or a class if the clone is expanded.

v_call: TRBV14; j_call: TRBJ2-7; d_call: NA; clone_size: few; cdr3_nt: TGTGCCAGCAGCCAAGAAAGACTAGTGTTTCTTGGGGGTTACGAGCAGTACTTC; cdr3_aa: CASSQERLVFLGGYEQYF
v_call: TRBV24-1; j_call: TRBJ2-1; d_call: NA; clone_size: many; cdr3_nt: TGTGCCACCAGTGATTTTGGGCGGAGCTCCTACAATGAGCAGTTCTTC; cdr3_aa: CATSDFGRSSYNEQFF
v_call: TRBV12-3/TRBV12-4; j_call: TRBJ2-7; d_call: NA; clone_size: few; cdr3_nt: TGTGCCAGCAGCCGTGAGGGGGAGGGCTCCTACGAGCAGTACTTC; cdr3_aa: CASSREGEGSYEQYF
v_call: TRBV11-3; j_call: TRBJ2-1; d_call: NA; clone_size: NA; cdr3_nt: TGTGCCAGCAGCCCACGGGGGTACAATGAGCAGTTCTTC; cdr3_aa: CASSPRGYNEQFF
v_call: TRBV2; j_call: TRBJ2-7; d_call: NA; clone_size: many; cdr3_nt: TGTGCCAGCAGTGAAGCGGGCTACGAGCAGTACTTC; cdr3_aa: CASSEAGYEQYF
v_call: TRBV9; j_call: TRBJ2-2; d_call: NA; clone_size: NA; cdr3_nt: TGTGCCAGCAGCGACCTTCTAGAGGGTCCCGGGGAGCTGTTTTTT; cdr3_aa: CASSDLLEGPGELFF
v_call: TRBV7-9; j_call: TRBJ1-5; d_call: TRBD1; clone_size: NA; cdr3_nt: TGTGCCAGCAGCTTAGTCGGGCAGGGGGGCAATCAGCCCCAGCATTTT; cdr3_aa: CASSLVGQGGNQPQHF
v_call: TRBV3-1; j_call: TRBJ2-2; d_call: NA; clone_size: few; cdr3_nt: TGTGCCAGCCCCCCCCGCCCAGGGGTCGGGGAGCTGTTTTTT; cdr3_aa: CASPPRPGVGELFF
v_call: TRBV9; j_call: TRBJ2-2; d_call: NA; clone_size: NA; cdr3_nt: TGTGCCAGCAGCGTAGCCTCTGGGGAGCTGTTTTTT; cdr3_aa: CASSVASGELFF
v_call: TRBV5-6; j_call: TRBJ2-2; d_call: NA; clone_size: few; cdr3_nt: TGTGCCAGCAGCTTTTGGGGCTATAACACCGGGGAGCTGTTTTTT; cdr3_aa: CASSFWGYNTGELFF
v_call: TRBV2; j_call: TRBJ2-3; d_call: NA; clone_size: few; cdr3_nt: TGTGCCAGTAACGACGGAGCGGCCACAGATACGCAGTATTTT; cdr3_aa: CASNDGAATDTQYF
v_call: TRBV14; j_call: TRBJ2-1; d_call: NA; clone_size: NA; cdr3_nt: TGTGCCAGCAGCCATTATAAGAGGGGTGGGGAGCAGTTCTTC; cdr3_aa: CASSHYKRGGEQFF
v_call: TRBV29-1; j_call: TRBJ2-5; d_call: NA; clone_size: NA; cdr3_nt: TGCAGCGTAGGGGGGGGAGAGACCCAGTACTTC; cdr3_aa: CSVGGGETQYF
v_call: TRBV9; j_call: TRBJ2-3; d_call: NA; clone_size: few; cdr3_nt: TGTGCCAGCAGCGTAGCGGGATCCACAGATACGCAGTATTTT; cdr3_aa: CASSVAGSTDTQYF
v_call: TRBV5-1; j_call: TRBJ2-1; d_call: TRBD2; clone_size: few; cdr3_nt: TGCGCCAGCAGCTCTGCGGGAGGTTGGTACAATGAGCAGTTCTTC; cdr3_aa: CASSSAGGWYNEQFF
v_call: TRBV9; j_call: TRBJ1-1; d_call: TRBD1; clone_size: few; cdr3_nt: TGTGCCAGCAGCGATGACTTGGGACAGGGAAGAACTGAAGCTTTCTTT; cdr3_aa: CASSDDLGQGRTEAFF
v_call: TRBV5-1; j_call: TRBJ2-6; d_call: NA; clone_size: NA; cdr3_nt: TGCGCCAGCAGCTTGGAGGTAACTGGGGCCAACGTCCTGACTTTC; cdr3_aa: CASSLEVTGANVLTF
v_call: TRBV30; j_call: TRBJ2-3; d_call: TRBD2; clone_size: few; cdr3_nt: TGTGCCTGGAGTGTCTCGCTACTAGCGAGGGCAGATACGCAGTATTTT; cdr3_aa: CAWSVSLLARADTQYF
v_call: TRBV9; j_call: TRBJ2-3; d_call: NA; clone_size: NA; cdr3_nt: TGTGCCAGCAGCGTAGTTCCCGGGAGCACCACAGATACGCAGTATTTT; cdr3_aa: CASSVVPGSTTDTQYF
v_call: TRBV6-6; j_call: TRBJ2-4; d_call: NA; clone_size: few; cdr3_nt: TGTGCCAGCAGTTGGGGAGCCAAAAACATTCAGTACTTC; cdr3_aa: CASSWGAKNIQYF
v_call: TRBV24-1; j_call: TRBJ2-3; d_call: NA; clone_size: few; cdr3_nt: TGTGCCACCAGTGATTTGCGGGCCGGAGGCACAGATACGCAGTATTTT; cdr3_aa: CATSDLRAGGTDTQYF
v_call: TRBV5-1; j_call: TRBJ2-3; d_call: TRBD2; clone_size: NA; cdr3_nt: TGCGCCAGCAGCTTTAGCGGGGGTCGCACAGATACGCAGTATTTT; cdr3_aa: CASSFSGGRTDTQYF
v_call: TRBV12-3/TRBV12-4; j_call: TRBJ2-7; d_call: NA; clone_size: NA; cdr3_nt: TGTGCCAGCAGTTTCCAGGGGACCTCCTACGAGCAGTACTTC; cdr3_aa: CASSFQGTSYEQYF
v_call: TRBV21-1; j_call: TRBJ1-1; d_call: NA; clone_size: NA; cdr3_nt: TGTGCCAGCAGCAAAGGAAGACTTTTGAACACTGAAGCTTTCTTT; cdr3_aa: CASSKGRLLNTEAFF
v_call: TRBV3-1; j_call: TRBJ2-1; d_call: TRBD2; clone_size: NA; cdr3_nt: TGTGCCAGCAGCCGTGCGAGCGGGAAGTATGAGCAGTTCTTC; cdr3_aa: CASSRASGKYEQFF
v_call: TRBV12-3/TRBV12-4; j_call: TRBJ1-1; d_call: TRBD1; clone_size: NA; cdr3_nt: TGTGCCAGCAGACCGACAGGGGCGAACACTGAAGCTTTCTTT; cdr3_aa: CASRPTGANTEAFF
v_call: TRBV20-1; j_call: TRBJ2-1; d_call: TRBD2; clone_size: few; cdr3_nt: TGCAGTGCTAGAGATCTCAGAATAGCGGGATTCTCCTACAATGAGCAGTTCTTC; cdr3_aa: CSARDLRIAGFSYNEQFF
v_call: TRBV5-5; j_call: TRBJ2-2; d_call: NA; clone_size: NA; cdr3_nt: TGTGCCAGCAGCTTGGGGCAGGGCTCGAGATCCGGGGAGCTGTTTTTT; cdr3_aa: CASSLGQGSRSGELFF
v_call: TRBV7-2; j_call: TRBJ2-7; d_call: NA; clone_size: few; cdr3_nt: TGTGCCAGCAGCTTAGGCAGGGCCTCGTACGAGCAGTACTTC; cdr3_aa: CASSLGRASYEQYF
v_call: TRBV5-4; j_call: TRBJ2-1; d_call: TRBD1; clone_size: NA; cdr3_nt: TGTGCCACCGGGACAGGGGCGTACCATGAGCAGTTCTTC; cdr3_aa: CATGTGAYHEQFF
v_call: TRBV6-5; j_call: TRBJ2-3; d_call: TRBD2; clone_size: few; cdr3_nt: TGTGCCAGCAGTTACTCGTTTCGGACTAGCGGGGGCACAGATACGCAGTATTTT; cdr3_aa: CASSYSFRTSGGTDTQYF
v_call: TRBV12-3/TRBV12-4; j_call: TRBJ1-1; d_call: NA; clone_size: few; cdr3_nt: TGTGCCAGCAGTTTACGGGGGAGGCTGAACACTGAAGCTTTCTTT; cdr3_aa: CASSLRGRLNTEAFF
v_call: TRBV20-1; j_call: TRBJ2-7; d_call: NA; clone_size: NA; cdr3_nt: TGCAGTGCTACATCCTTAGCGGAGGGGTACGAGCAGTACTTC; cdr3_aa: CSATSLAEGYEQYF
v_call: TRBV23-1; j_call: TRBJ2-7; d_call: NA; clone_size: NA; cdr3_nt: TGCGCCAGCAGCCACAGGGAATGCAACGAGCAGTACTTC; cdr3_aa: CASSHRECNEQYF
v_call: TRBV5-5; j_call: TRBJ2-5; d_call: TRBD1; clone_size: NA; cdr3_nt: TGTGCCAGCAGTTCCTGGACAGGGGGTGGAGAGACCCAGTACTTC; cdr3_aa: CASSSWTGGGETQYF
v_call: TRBV10-3; j_call: TRBJ2-3; d_call: TRBD2; clone_size: NA; cdr3_nt: TGTGCCATCAGCAACAACCTAGCGGGGGGCACAGATACGCAGTATTTT; cdr3_aa: CAISNNLAGGTDTQYF
v_call: TRBV28; j_call: TRBJ1-3; d_call: NA; clone_size: few; cdr3_nt: TGTGCCAGCAGAAACTCTGGAAACACCATATATTTT; cdr3_aa: CASRNSGNTIYF
v_call: TRBV20-1; j_call: TRBJ2-3; d_call: TRBD1; clone_size: few; cdr3_nt: TGCAGTGCTAAAAAGGGACAGTCGCAGTATTTT; cdr3_aa: CSAKKGQSQYF
v_call: TRBV12-3/TRBV12-4; j_call: TRBJ2-2; d_call: NA; clone_size: few; cdr3_nt: TGTGCCAGCAGTGACATCGGGAACACCGGGGAGCTGTTTTTT; cdr3_aa: CASSDIGNTGELFF
v_call: TRBV12-3/TRBV12-4; j_call: TRBJ2-7; d_call: NA; clone_size: few; cdr3_nt: TGTGCCAGCAGTTTAGCTCTGACAGGCGCCTACGAGCAGTACTTC; cdr3_aa: CASSLALTGAYEQYF
v_call: TRBV19; j_call: TRBJ2-1; d_call: NA; clone_size: few; cdr3_nt: TGTGCCAGTAGTGGGGGGATCTACAATGAGCAGTTCTTC; cdr3_aa: CASSGGIYNEQFF
v_call: TRBV21-1; j_call: TRBJ1-2; d_call: NA; clone_size: few; cdr3_nt: TGTGCCAGCAGCGCGCACGGGACAGCTTTACACACTAACTATGGCTACACCTTC; cdr3_aa: CASSAHGTALHTNYGYTF
v_call: TRBV7-2; j_call: TRBJ2-3; d_call: NA; clone_size: NA; cdr3_nt: TGTGCCAGCAGCTCGGGCCCCAACACAGATACGCAGTATTTT; cdr3_aa: CASSSGPNTDTQYF
v_call: TRBV7-9; j_call: TRBJ2-7; d_call: TRBD1; clone_size: NA; cdr3_nt: TGTGCCAGCAGCCCAGTGGGGACAGGTCCTTCCGAGCAGTACTTC; cdr3_aa: CASSPVGTGPSEQYF
v_call: TRBV4-1; j_call: TRBJ2-1; d_call: TRBD2; clone_size: few; cdr3_nt: TGCGCCAGCAGCCCAAACTCGGCGGGGGTAGGCAATGAGCAGTTCTTC; cdr3_aa: CASSPNSAGVGNEQFF
v_call: TRBV2; j_call: TRBJ2-7; d_call: TRBD1; clone_size: NA; cdr3_nt: TGTGCCAGCCGAATGGGACAGGCAGCCTACGAGCAGTACTTC; cdr3_aa: CASRMGQAAYEQYF
v_call: TRBV24-1; j_call: TRBJ2-5; d_call: NA; clone_size: NA; cdr3_nt: TGTGCCACCAGTGATTTGCCCGGGACTCAAGAGACCCAGTACTTC; cdr3_aa: CATSDLPGTQETQYF
v_call: TRBV27; j_call: TRBJ2-3; d_call: NA; clone_size: few; cdr3_nt: TGTGCCAGCAGTCCTCCGGGACTGCCGATTGGAAACACAGATACGCAGTATTTT; cdr3_aa: CASSPPGLPIGNTDTQYF